The 15 T cell receptor beta chains given below trace back to one sample, sequenced in a study of STAT5B mutations in CD4+ large granular lymphocyte leukemia. Profiled with immunoSEQ multiplex PCR; TCRdb holds only in-frame clones, not every one. The sample has 20,000 to 25,000 clones, roughly three quarters seen once; the top ten hold about 0.41%. Material for sequencing was CD4+ T cells from blood buffy coats. The receptor source for this set is a human donor in good health.

This clone was counted between two and nine times. The V call is TRBV10-1, the J call TRBJ2-5, with 7 bases that match TRBD2. The CDR3 length is 14 residues. Trimming at V came to 0 bases and at J to 5 bases, leaving 3 bases not matched to a gene. Germline CDR1 is WNHNN and CDR2 is SYGVQD (reference sequence). The CDR3 nucleotides read TGCGCCAGCAGTGAGTCGGGCGGGGGTGAGACCCAGTACTTC. Its translation is CASSESGGGETQYF.

The gene calls are TRBV11-2 and TRBJ2-7, with D possibly TRBD2 on 7 matching bases. The ends were cut back, 6 bases at V and 5 bases at J, with 14 bases in the middle. Germline CDR1 SGHAT, CDR2 FQNNGV. The CDR3 runs to 13 residues. The CDR3 protein is CASRGAGADEQYF. CDR3 DNA: TGTGCCAGCAGGGGGGCGGGGGCTGACGAGCAGTACTTC. Combining the CDR3 with reference TRBV11-2 and TRBJ2-7 gives the whole variable domain EAGVAQSPRYKIIEKRQSVAFWCNPISGHATLYWYQQILGQGPKLLIQFQNNGVVDDSQLPKDRFSAERLKGVDSTLKIQPAKLEDSAVYLCASRGAGADEQYFGPGTRLTVT.

V usage is TRBV10-3 and J usage is TRBJ2-3; possible D gene TRBD1, 5 bases. The tail of the sequence fits TRBJ1-5 better, so the J call may be wrong. Germline V CDR1 and CDR2: ENHRY, SYGVKD. The CDR3 is made up of 12 amino acids. Here the CDR3 reads CAIGTSLYTQHF. In DNA form, the CDR3 reads TGTGCCATCGGGACTAGCCTTTATACGCAGCATTTT.

This chain uses TRBV6-5 with TRBJ1-2; maybe TRBD1 (6 bases). In germline, CDR1 is MNHEY, CDR2 SVGAGI. There are 15 residues in the CDR3. V shed 4 bases and J shed 5 bases, with 17 bases lying between them. In DNA, the CDR3 is TGTGCCAGCAGTTCACCGGGACAAACCGGGTATGGCTACACCTTC. Residues: CASSSPGQTGYGYTF.

This chain uses TRBV4-1 with TRBJ2-2; 7 bases map to TRBD2. The length of the CDR3 is 16 residues. The ends lost 1 base at V and 1 base at J; junction bases unmatched: 3. CDR1 and CDR2 from the germline V gene are MGHRA and YSYEKL. The CDR3, as DNA: TGCGCCAGCAGCCAAGCTAGCGGAGTGAACACCGGGGAGCTGTTTTTT. Translating it yields CASSQASGVNTGELFF.

Only one count was recorded for this clone. The rearrangement links TRBV7-8 to TRBJ2-3, with 7 positions matching TRBD2. The ends lost 2 bases at V and 2 bases at J; junction bases unmatched: 4. The CDR3 extends over 15 amino acids. Looked up from germline, CDR1 is SGHVS and CDR2 is FQNEAQ. In DNA form, the CDR3 reads TGTGCCAGCAGCTTAAGAAGCGGGAACACAGATACGCAGTATTTT. Translating it yields CASSLRSGNTDTQYF.

The chain uses TRBV19 and TRBJ2-7, with 11 bases fitting TRBD1. The CDR3 has 16 amino acids. Per germline, CDR1 LNHDA and CDR2 SQIVND (reference sequence). With 6 bases clipped from V and 3 bases from J, the junction kept 10 bases outside the gene matches. The CDR3 DNA is TGTGCCAGTAGCCCAGCCGGACAGGGGGCCTACTACGAGCAGTACTTC. Residues: CASSPAGQGAYYEQYF.

The chain employs TRBV10-1 and TRBJ2-5; D remains unclear. The J call is in doubt because the DNA end fits TRBJ2-7 better. CDR3 length: 12 residues. Germline V lookup: CDR1 WNHNN, CDR2 SYGVQD (reference sequence). The chain's CDR3 is CASSFGDGEQYF. In DNA form, the CDR3 reads TGCGCCAGTTCATTCGGTGATGGCGAGCAGTACTTC.

The chain carries TRBV6-1 and TRBJ2-7, with TRBD2 identical over 7 bases. Trimming took 4 bases from V and 6 from J; bases not matched to a gene: 12. Germline CDR1 MNHNS, CDR2 SASEGT. The CDR3 contains 15 residues. The CDR3 protein is CASSGLERGPIEQYF. DNA for the CDR3: TGTGCCAGCAGTGGATTGGAGCGGGGTCCCATCGAGCAGTACTTC.

The gene calls are TRBV18 and TRBJ2-1, with 7 bases fitting TRBD2. V lost 2 bases and J lost 6; bases outside the gene matches: 7. Germline V CDR1 and CDR2: KGHSH, LQKENI. This CDR3 region has 15 residues. CDR3 amino acids: CASSPGGLEFNEQFF. For the CDR3, the DNA is TGTGCCAGCTCACCAGGCGGACTAGAATTCAATGAGCAGTTCTTC.

The chain links TRBV30 to TRBJ1-4, with D possibly TRBD1 on 5 matching bases. Per germline, CDR1 GTSNPN and CDR2 SVGIG (reference sequence). This CDR3 contains 16 residues. The germline V and J ends were trimmed by 1 base and 8 bases, with 20 bases remaining between them. The DNA of the CDR3 is TGTGCCTGGAGTGGACCACGTAGGGGTATAGGCGAAAAACTGTTTTTT. This gives the protein CAWSGPRRGIGEKLFF.

The chain joins TRBV30 to TRBJ1-1; 7 bases line up with TRBD1. The J segment lost 3 bases and the V segment lost 6 bases, leaving 4 bases of the junction unmatched. Germline V gene sequence: CDR1 GTSNPN, CDR2 SVGIG (reference sequence). The length of the CDR3 is 12 residues. The CDR3 here is CACNQGDTEAFF. Written as DNA, the CDR3 is TGTGCCTGCAACCAGGGGGACACTGAAGCTTTCTTT.

The chain uses TRBV5-5 and TRBJ1-1; 11 bases are shared with TRBD1. Germline V gene data show CDR1 as SGHKS and CDR2 as YYEKEE (reference sequence). CDR3 length: 14 residues. The J segment lost 3 bases and the V segment lost 5 bases, leaving 3 bases of the junction unmatched. CDR3 loop: CASREGQGDTEAFF. The CDR3 DNA follows: TGTGCCAGCAGGGAGGGACAGGGGGACACTGAAGCTTTCTTT.

The chain combines TRBV7-8 with TRBJ1-3; possibly TRBD1 for D (6 bases). Trimming removed 4 bases at V and 0 bases at J, with 10 bases between. Per the germline V gene, CDR1 is SGHVS and CDR2 is FQNEAQ. This CDR3 is 15 amino acids long. The CDR3 bases are TGTGCCAGCAGCTGGGAACAGGGCTCTGGAAACACCATATATTTT. Residues: CASSWEQGSGNTIYF.

The rearrangement joins TRBV5-4 to TRBJ2-7; 7 nucleotides align to TRBD2. The germline V gene has CDR1 SGHNT and CDR2 YYREEE (reference sequence). V was pared by 4 bases and J by 3 bases, with 7 bases of the junction left unmatched. This CDR3 region has 14 residues. CDR3 residues: CASSPQRGSYEQYF. The CDR3 DNA sequence: TGTGCCAGCAGCCCTCAACGCGGGAGCTACGAGCAGTACTTC.